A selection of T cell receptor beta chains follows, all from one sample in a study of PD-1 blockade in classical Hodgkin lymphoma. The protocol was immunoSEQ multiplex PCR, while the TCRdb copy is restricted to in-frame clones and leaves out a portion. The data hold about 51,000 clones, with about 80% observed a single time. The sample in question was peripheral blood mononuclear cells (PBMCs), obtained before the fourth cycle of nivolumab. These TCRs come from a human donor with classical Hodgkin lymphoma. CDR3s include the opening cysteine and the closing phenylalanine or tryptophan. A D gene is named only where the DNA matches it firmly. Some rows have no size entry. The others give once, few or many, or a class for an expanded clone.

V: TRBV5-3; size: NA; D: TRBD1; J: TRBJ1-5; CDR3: CARSFSVGQGFSQPQHF; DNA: TGTGCCAGAAGCTTTTCGGTAGGACAGGGGTTTTCTCAGCCCCAGCATTTT
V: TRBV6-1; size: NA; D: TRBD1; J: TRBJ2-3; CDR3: CASSVSTGSPDTQYF; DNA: TGTGCCAGCAGTGTCTCGACAGGGAGCCCAGATACGCAGTATTTT
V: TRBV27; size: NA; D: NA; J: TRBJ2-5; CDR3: CASSLSRPGRRETQYF; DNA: TGTGCCAGCAGTTTATCCCGCCCGGGGAGGAGGGAGACCCAGTACTTC
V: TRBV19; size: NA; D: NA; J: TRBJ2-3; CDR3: CASSSSPGSWAADTQYF; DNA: TGTGCCAGTAGCAGCAGCCCGGGATCATGGGCGGCAGATACGCAGTATTTT
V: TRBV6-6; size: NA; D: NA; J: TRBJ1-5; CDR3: CASSYSGEDQPQHF; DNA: TGTGCCAGCAGTTACTCGGGTGAAGACCAGCCCCAGCATTTT
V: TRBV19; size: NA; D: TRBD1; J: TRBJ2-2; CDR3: CASGRQGIEELFF; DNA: TGTGCCAGTGGTAGACAGGGGATCGAGGAGCTGTTTTTT
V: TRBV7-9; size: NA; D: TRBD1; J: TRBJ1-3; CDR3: CASSRTGDDSGNTIYF; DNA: TGTGCCAGCAGCCGGACAGGGGACGACTCTGGAAACACCATATATTTT
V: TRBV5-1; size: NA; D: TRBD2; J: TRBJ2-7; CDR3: CASSLGRGGYEQYF; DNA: TGCGCCAGCAGCTTGGGGCGGGGGGGCTACGAGCAGTACTTC
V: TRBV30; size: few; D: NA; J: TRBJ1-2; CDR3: CAWSERDKRVGGYTF; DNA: TGTGCCTGGAGTGAACGGGACAAACGAGTGGGTGGCTACACCTTC
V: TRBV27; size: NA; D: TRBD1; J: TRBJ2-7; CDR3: CASSFRDRVEQYF; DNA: TGTGCCAGCAGTTTCCGCGACAGGGTCGAGCAGTACTTC
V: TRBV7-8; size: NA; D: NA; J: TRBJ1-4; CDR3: CASSLGGDSKKLFF; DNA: TGTGCCAGCAGCTTAGGAGGGGATTCAAAAAAACTGTTTTTT
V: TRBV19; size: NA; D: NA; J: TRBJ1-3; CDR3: CASSVRADYSGNTIYF; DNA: TGTGCCAGTAGCGTCCGGGCAGACTATTCTGGAAACACCATATATTTT
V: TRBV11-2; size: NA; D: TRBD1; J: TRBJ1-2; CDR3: CASSFYGQGSGYTF; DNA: TGTGCCAGCAGCTTCTACGGACAGGGTTCGGGCTACACCTTC
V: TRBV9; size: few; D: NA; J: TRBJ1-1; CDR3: CASSAGDRILNTEAFF; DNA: TGTGCCAGCAGCGCCGGAGACAGGATTTTGAACACTGAAGCTTTCTTT
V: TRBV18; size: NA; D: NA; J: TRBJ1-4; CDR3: CASSLRFLGDGEKLFF; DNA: TGTGCCAGCTCCCTAAGGTTCCTCGGGGACGGCGAAAAACTGTTTTTT
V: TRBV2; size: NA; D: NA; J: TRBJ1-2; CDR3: CASSAPSLGYGYTF; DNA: TGTGCCAGCAGTGCGCCCAGCCTGGGGTATGGCTACACCTTC
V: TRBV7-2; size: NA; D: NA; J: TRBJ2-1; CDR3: CASSLSSWIISEQFF; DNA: TGTGCCAGCAGCTTATCGTCCTGGATAATTAGTGAGCAGTTCTTC
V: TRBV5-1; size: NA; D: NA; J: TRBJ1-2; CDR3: CASSPTGYTYGYTF; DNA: TGCGCCAGCAGCCCCACAGGGTATACCTATGGCTACACCTTC
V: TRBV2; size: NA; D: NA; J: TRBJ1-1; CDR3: CASSEFIGREEAFF; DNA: TGTGCCAGCAGTGAATTTATCGGGAGGGAGGAAGCTTTCTTT
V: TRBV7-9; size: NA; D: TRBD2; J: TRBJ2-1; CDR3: CASSLVASGPYNEQFF; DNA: TGTGCCAGCAGCTTAGTCGCTAGCGGGCCCTACAATGAGCAGTTCTTC
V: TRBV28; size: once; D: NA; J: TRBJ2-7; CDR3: CASTQDSWNEQYF; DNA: TGTGCCAGCACTCAGGACAGTTGGAACGAGCAGTACTTC
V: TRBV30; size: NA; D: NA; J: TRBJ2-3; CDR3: CAWRLQDTQYF; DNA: TGTGCCTGGAGGTTACAGGATACGCAGTATTTT
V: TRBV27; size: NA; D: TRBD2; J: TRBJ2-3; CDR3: CASSLFPGTSGGTDTQYF; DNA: TGTGCCAGCAGTTTATTCCCCGGGACTAGCGGGGGCACAGATACGCAGTATTTT
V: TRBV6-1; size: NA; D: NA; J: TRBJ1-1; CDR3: CASSEDRVNTEAFF; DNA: TGTGCCAGCAGTGAAGACAGGGTGAACACTGAAGCTTTCTTT
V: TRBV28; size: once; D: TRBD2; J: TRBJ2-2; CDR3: CASSRLPGLNTGELFF; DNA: TGTGCCAGCAGTCGCCTCCCGGGACTAAACACCGGGGAGCTGTTTTTT
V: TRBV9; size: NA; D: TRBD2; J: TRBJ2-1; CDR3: CASSVLGTSGKQFF; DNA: TGTGCCAGCAGCGTATTGGGGACTAGCGGGAAGCAGTTCTTC
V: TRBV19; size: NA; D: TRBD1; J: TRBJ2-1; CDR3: CASKALFPNRQGYNEQFF; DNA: TGTGCCAGTAAAGCCCTTTTCCCGAATCGACAGGGCTACAATGAGCAGTTCTTC
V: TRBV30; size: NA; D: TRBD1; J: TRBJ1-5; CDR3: CAWRTSFPRDRGENQPQHF; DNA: TGTGCCTGGAGGACTTCCTTCCCCCGGGACAGGGGAGAGAATCAGCCCCAGCATTTT
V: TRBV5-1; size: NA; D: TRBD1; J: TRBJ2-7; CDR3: CASSATGTGSYEQYF; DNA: TGCGCCAGCAGCGCAACCGGGACAGGCTCCTACGAGCAGTACTTC
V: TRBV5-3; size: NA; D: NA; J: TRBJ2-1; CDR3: CASSLGDRNEQFF; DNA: TGTGCCAGCAGCTTGGGGGATCGGAATGAGCAGTTCTTC
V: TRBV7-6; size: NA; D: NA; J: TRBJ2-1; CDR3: CASTWRSSWNEQFF; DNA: TGTGCCAGCACCTGGAGGAGTAGCTGGAATGAGCAGTTCTTC
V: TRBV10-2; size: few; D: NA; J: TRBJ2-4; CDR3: CASSAERVGKNIQYF; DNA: TGCGCCAGCAGTGCCGAGAGGGTAGGCAAAAACATTCAGTACTTC
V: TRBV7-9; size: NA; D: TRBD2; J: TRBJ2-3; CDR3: CASSLGSSREYTDTQYF; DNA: TGTGCCAGCAGCCTAGGGTCGTCGCGGGAGTACACAGATACGCAGTATTTT
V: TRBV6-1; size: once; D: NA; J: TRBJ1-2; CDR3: CASSEGVANYGYTF; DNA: TGTGCCAGCAGTGAAGGCGTCGCTAACTATGGCTACACCTTC
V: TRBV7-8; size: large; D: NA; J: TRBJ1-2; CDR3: CASSLVLDVEGLGYGYTF; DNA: TGTGCCAGCAGTTTAGTTTTAGACGTTGAGGGGTTGGGCTATGGCTACACCTTC
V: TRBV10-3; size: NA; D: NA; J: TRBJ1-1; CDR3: CAISPGWTEAFF; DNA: TGTGCCATCAGTCCAGGGTGGACTGAAGCTTTCTTT
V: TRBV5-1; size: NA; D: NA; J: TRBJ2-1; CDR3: CASSLNTNRDYEQFF; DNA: TGCGCCAGCAGCCTTAACACCAACAGGGATTATGAGCAGTTCTTC
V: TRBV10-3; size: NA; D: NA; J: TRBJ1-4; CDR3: CAISESTDEKLFF; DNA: TGTGCCATCAGTGAGTCGACAGATGAAAAACTGTTTTTT
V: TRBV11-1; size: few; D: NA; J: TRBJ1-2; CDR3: CASSSQGPNYGYTF; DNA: TGTGCCAGCAGCTCACAGGGTCCGAACTATGGCTACACCTTC
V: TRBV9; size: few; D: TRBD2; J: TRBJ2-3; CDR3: CASSVDGGSTDTQYF; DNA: TGTGCCAGCAGCGTTGACGGCGGGAGTACAGATACGCAGTATTTT
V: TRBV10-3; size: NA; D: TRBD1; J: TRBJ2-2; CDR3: CAARTGANTGELFF; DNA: TGTGCCGCCAGGACAGGCGCGAACACCGGGGAGCTGTTTTTT
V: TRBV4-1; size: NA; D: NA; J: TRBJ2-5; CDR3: CASSSHRDSVGETQYF; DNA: TGCGCCAGCAGCTCACACAGGGACTCGGTGGGGGAGACCCAGTACTTC
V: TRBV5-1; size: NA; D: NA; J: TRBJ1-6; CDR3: CASSLRRTQFETLHF; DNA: TGCGCCAGCAGCTTGAGACGGACACAGTTTGAAACCCTCCACTTT
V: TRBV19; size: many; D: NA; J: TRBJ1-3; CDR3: CASFSGNTIYF; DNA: TGTGCCAGTTTCTCTGGAAACACCATATATTTT
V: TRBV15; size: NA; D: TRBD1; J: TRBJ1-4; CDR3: CATSRPTGAREKLFF; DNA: TGTGCCACCAGCCGACCGACAGGGGCGCGGGAAAAACTGTTTTTT
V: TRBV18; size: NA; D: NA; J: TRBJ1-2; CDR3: CASRSAVDYGYTF; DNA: TGTGCCAGCCGATCGGCGGTAGACTATGGCTACACCTTC
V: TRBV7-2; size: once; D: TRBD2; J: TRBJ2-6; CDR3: CASSLVPLAPNSGANVLTF; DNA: TGTGCCAGCAGCTTAGTCCCACTAGCGCCAAACTCTGGGGCCAACGTCCTGACTTTC
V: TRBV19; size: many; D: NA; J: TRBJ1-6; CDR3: CASSLLSEGSSPLHF; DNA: TGTGCCAGTAGTCTCCTCAGTGAGGGAAGTTCACCCCTCCACTTT
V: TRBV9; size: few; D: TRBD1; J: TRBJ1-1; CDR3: CASSVVGTGYTEAFF; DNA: TGTGCCAGCAGCGTAGTAGGGACAGGGTACACTGAAGCTTTCTTT
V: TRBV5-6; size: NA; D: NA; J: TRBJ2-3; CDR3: CASSPPAGQITDTQYF; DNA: TGTGCCAGCAGCCCCCCAGCGGGCCAAATAACAGATACGCAGTATTTT
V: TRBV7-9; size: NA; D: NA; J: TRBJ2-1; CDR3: CASQGGGFEQFF; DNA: TGTGCCAGCCAGGGAGGAGGGTTTGAGCAGTTCTTC
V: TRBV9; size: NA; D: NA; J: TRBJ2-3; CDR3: CASSVGAGTTDTQYF; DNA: TGTGCCAGCAGCGTAGGGGCAGGGACCACAGATACGCAGTATTTT
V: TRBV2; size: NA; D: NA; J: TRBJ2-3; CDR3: CASTGQFTDTQYF; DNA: TGTGCCAGCACTGGACAGTTCACAGATACGCAGTATTTT